This T cell receptor (beta chain) is drawn from a study of cytomegalovirus exposure and HLA in healthy donors. The study's findings and limits: HLA alleles showed associations with fewer than 20,000 TCR beta sequences in a later analysis, at a 0.05 false discovery rate. A prior analysis recorded that most TCR beta V segments were productive about 87% or about 30% of the time.

Only a few counts were recorded for this clone. Its antigen remains unknown. PCR amplification relied on 60 Vbeta primers (plus 13 Jbeta primers). This table comes from immunoSEQ multiplex PCR, and its TCRdb copy is limited to in-frame clones, with some not included. The sample carries roughly 130,000 clones, 61% recorded once. The germline CDR1 and CDR2 sequences are MDHEN and SYDVKM. Trimming left V 1 base short and J 1 base short, with 26 bases between. This CDR3 region has 20 residues. Healthy bone marrow donors made up the donors. Material: PBMCs. The V and J genes are TRBV28 and TRBJ2-7; TRBD2 might be the D (6 bases). The sequence derives from a male donor in good health and CMV-seronegative. The CDR3 reads CASSLFWGVGQGQQSYEQYF. DNA of the CDR3: TGTGCCAGCAGTTTATTTTGGGGGGTGGGCCAGGGTCAACAATCCTACGAGCAGTACTTC.